What follows describes a single T cell receptor beta chain. This clonotype has a count of ten or more. Its specific antigen is unknown. No quality values exist for individual bases; no much larger clone is one base distant. This sample is drawn from a study of spatial heterogeneity in lung cancer (dated 2019 in TCRdb). Regarding the complete study: Beta-chain transcripts were consistently detected in greater numbers than alpha-chain transcripts, which likely reflects a higher abundance of beta-chain transcripts. Nonsynonymous mutation counts, determined by whole-exome sequencing of tumor tissue, were related to features of the TCR repertoire. In the raw uncorrected reads, each unique combination of TCR and UMI appeared more than ten times on average. Both alpha and beta chains were TCR-sequenced in samples taken at surgery, namely 220 tumor regions, more than 62 matched nontumor lung samples and 55 to 60 PBMC samples. In non-small cell lung cancer, the study quantitatively compared TCR alpha and beta repertoires across several tumor regions, matched nontumor lung, and blood. The paper as a whole reports these results and caveats: Ubiquitous expanded tumor TCRs were found in blood more often at tumor resection than at routine follow-up. Confirming at a functional level the hypothesis that regional TCRs recognize regional mutations was considered to require additional single-cell paired TCR alpha and beta sequencing.

Including the terminal cysteine and phenylalanine, the CDR3 comprises 16 residues. Kept here is only the CDR3 DNA, which spans 48 bases and is read in frame from base 1. The germline V gene (reference sequence) supplies CDR1 DFQATT and CDR2 SNEGSKA. At the junction V is shortened by 5 bases and J by 5 bases; bases outside the gene matches: 12. Reading the label with the study, this specimen's time point is: sample taken at primary tumor resection. Donors were some 78 patients with early-stage, untreated non-small cell lung cancer from the lung TRACERx cohort. Without any cell sorting, TCR sequencing was performed on whole RNA extracted either from tumor and nontumor lung tissue or from cryopreserved PBMC samples. Patients were selected for TCR sequencing only if sufficient RNA was available from at least two tumor regions. Library method: 5' RACE. These reads were obtained on a NextSeq 500. To allow correction of PCR and sequencing errors, the TCR library protocol tagged every TCR cDNA molecule with a unique molecular identifier. The authors' pipeline ran thus. TCR identification, UMI-based error correction and CDR3 extraction were performed with Decombinator tools. Expanded TCRs were defined as those above a frequency of 2 per 1,000, corresponding to the top 1% of the tumor frequency distribution. Renyi diversity was computed with the R vegan package after each repertoire had been subsampled 100 times to 5,000 TCRs. CDR3 similarity networks were constructed using string-kernel similarity of amino acid triplets, with links drawn between CDR3s whose pairwise similarity was above 0.82. TCRdb reprocessing: public reads trimmed at Q25 with fastp, clones called with MiXCR, in-frame beta chains kept. Each record represents a unique CDR3 protein, reported with the most common genes and DNA among its rows. These V and J calls are TCRdb output, not the study's own analysis. Across this sample there are 50,000 to 75,000 distinct CDR3 sequences, with approximately 6% seen only once. The ten biggest clones cover under 15% of the sample.

Sequences were derived from PBMCs, sampled at surgery. This sequence was found in a female donor with early-stage non-small cell lung cancer. The rearrangement combines TRBV20-1 with TRBJ2-3; 11 nucleotides in the junction match TRBD2. The CDR3: CSADPRGSGRVDTQYF. DNA sequence: TGCAGTGCTGACCCGAGGGGTAGCGGGAGGGTAGATACGCAGTATTTT.